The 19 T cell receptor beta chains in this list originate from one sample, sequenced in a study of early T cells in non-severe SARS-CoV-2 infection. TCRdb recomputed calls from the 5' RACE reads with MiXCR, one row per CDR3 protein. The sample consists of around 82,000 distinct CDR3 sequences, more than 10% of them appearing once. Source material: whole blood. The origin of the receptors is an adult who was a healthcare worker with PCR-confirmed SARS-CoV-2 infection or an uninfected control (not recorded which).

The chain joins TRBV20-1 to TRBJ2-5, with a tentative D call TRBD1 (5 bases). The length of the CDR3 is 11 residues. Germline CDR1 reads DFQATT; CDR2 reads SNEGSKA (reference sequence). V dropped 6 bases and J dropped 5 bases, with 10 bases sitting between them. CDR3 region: CSAIKGETQYF. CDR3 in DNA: TGCAGTGCCATCAAGGGGGAGACCCAGTACTTC.

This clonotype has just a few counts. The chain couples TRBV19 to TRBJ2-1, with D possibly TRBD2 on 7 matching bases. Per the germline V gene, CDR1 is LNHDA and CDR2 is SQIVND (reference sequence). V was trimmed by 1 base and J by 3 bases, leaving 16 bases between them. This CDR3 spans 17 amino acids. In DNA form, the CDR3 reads TGTGCCAGTAGTATAGCCCACACAGGGAGGGGCTACAATGAGCAGTTCTTC. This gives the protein CASSIAHTGRGYNEQFF.

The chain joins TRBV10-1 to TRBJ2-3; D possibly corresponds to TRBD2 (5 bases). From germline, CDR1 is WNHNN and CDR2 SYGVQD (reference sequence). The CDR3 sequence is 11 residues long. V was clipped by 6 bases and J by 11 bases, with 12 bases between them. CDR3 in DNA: TGCGCCAGCAGAGCGGCCCCGGGGCAGTATTTT. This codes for CASRAAPGQYF.

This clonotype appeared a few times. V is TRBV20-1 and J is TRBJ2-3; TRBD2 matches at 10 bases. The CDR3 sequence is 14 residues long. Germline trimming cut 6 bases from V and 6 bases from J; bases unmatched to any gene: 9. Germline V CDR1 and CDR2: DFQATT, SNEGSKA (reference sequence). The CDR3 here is CSASTSGALDTQYF. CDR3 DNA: TGCAGTGCCTCAACTAGCGGGGCCTTGGATACGCAGTATTTT.

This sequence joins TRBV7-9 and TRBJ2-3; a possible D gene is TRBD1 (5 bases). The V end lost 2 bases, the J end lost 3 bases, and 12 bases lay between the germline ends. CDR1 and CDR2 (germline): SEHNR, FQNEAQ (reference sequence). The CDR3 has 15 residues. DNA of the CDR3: TGTGCCAGCAGCTTATTGGCAGGGCCGACAGATACGCAGTATTTT. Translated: CASSLLAGPTDTQYF.

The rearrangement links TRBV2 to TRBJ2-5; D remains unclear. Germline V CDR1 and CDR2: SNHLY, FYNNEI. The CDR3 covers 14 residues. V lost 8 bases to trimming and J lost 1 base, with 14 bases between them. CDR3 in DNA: TGTGCCAGCGTTAGGGCGGTATCCCAAGAGACCCAGTACTTC. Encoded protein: CASVRAVSQETQYF. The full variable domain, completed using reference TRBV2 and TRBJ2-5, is EPEVTQTPSHQVTQMGQEVILRCVPISNHLYFYWYRQILGQKVEFLVSFYNNEISEKSEIFDDQFSVERPDGSNFTLKIRSTKLEDSAMYFCASVRAVSQETQYFGPGTRLLVL.

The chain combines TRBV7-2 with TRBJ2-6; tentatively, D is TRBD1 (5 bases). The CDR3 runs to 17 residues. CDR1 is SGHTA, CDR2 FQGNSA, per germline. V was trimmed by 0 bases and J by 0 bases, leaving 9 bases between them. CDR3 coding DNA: TGTGCCAGCAGCTTAGCGGCAACAGGCTCTGGGGCCAACGTCCTGACTTTC. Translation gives CASSLAATGSGANVLTF.

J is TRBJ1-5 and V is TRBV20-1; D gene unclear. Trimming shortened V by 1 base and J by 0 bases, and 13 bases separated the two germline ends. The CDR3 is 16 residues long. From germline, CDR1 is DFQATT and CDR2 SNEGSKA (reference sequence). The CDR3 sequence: CSARVSDGYSNQPQHF. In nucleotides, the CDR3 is TGCAGTGCTAGAGTTTCGGACGGGTATAGCAATCAGCCCCAGCATTTT.

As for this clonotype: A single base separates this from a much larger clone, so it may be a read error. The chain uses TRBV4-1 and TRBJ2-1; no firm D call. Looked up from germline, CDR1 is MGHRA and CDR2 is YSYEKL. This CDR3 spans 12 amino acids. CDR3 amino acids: CASCQDPEKQFF. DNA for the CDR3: TGCGCCAGCTGCCAAGACCCGGAGAAGCAGTTCTTC.

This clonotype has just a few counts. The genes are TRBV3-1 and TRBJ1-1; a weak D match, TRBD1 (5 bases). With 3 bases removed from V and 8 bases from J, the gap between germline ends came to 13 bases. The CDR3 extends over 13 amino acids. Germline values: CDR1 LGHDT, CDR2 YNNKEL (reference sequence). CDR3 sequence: CASSHIQDGEAFF. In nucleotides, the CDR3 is TGTGCCAGCAGCCACATACAGGACGGAGAAGCTTTCTTT. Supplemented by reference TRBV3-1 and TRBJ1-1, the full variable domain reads DTAVSQTPKYLVTQMGNDKSIKCEQNLGHDTMYWYKQDSKKFLKIMFSYNNKELIINETVPNRFSPKSPDKAHLNLHINSLELGDSAVYFCASSHIQDGEAFFGQGTRLTVV.

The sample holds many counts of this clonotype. The CDR3 here is CASSPQAWGTDTQYF. CDR3 nucleotides: TGTGCCAGCAGTCCCCAGGCTTGGGGGACAGATACGCAGTATTTT. The V gene is TRBV6-1, the J gene TRBJ2-3; D possibly uses TRBD1 or TRBD2 (5 bases each). The germline V and J ends were trimmed by 5 bases and 3 bases, with 15 bases remaining between them. CDR3 length: 15 residues. Germline V gene sequence: CDR1 MNHNS, CDR2 SASEGT.

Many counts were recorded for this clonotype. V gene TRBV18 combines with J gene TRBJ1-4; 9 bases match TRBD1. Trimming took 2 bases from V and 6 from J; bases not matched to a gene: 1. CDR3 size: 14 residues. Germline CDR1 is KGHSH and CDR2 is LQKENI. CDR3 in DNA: TGTGCCAGCTCACCATGGACAGGGGATGAAAAACTGTTTTTT. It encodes CASSPWTGDEKLFF. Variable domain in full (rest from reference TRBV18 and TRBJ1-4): NAGVMQNPRHLVRRRGQEARLRCSPMKGHSHVYWYRQLPEEGLKFMVYLQKENIIDESGMPKERFSAEFPKEGPSILRIQQVVRGDSAAYFCASSPWTGDEKLFFGSGTQLSVL.

CDR3: CASRGGAASTDTQYF. The CDR3 nucleotides read TGTGCCAGCAGGGGGGGGGCAGCCAGCACAGATACGCAGTATTTT. The V and J genes are TRBV28 and TRBJ2-3; perhaps TRBD2 as D (7 bases). The germline CDR1 and CDR2 sequences are MDHEN and SYDVKM. The CDR3 totals 15 residues. V lost 6 bases to trimming and J lost 0 bases, with 13 bases between them.

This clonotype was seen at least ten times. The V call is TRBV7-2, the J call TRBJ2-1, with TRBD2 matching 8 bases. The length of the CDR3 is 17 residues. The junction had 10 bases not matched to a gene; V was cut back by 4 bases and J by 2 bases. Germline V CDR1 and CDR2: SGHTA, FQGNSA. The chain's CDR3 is CASSSQLGGRTYNEQFF. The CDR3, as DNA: TGTGCCAGCAGCTCCCAGCTTGGCGGGAGGACCTACAATGAGCAGTTCTTC. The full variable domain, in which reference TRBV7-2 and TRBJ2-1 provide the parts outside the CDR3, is GAGVSQSPSNKVTEKGKDVELRCDPISGHTALYWYRQSLGQGLEFLIYFQGNSAPDKSGLPSDRFSAERTGGSVSTLTIQRTQQEDSAVYLCASSSQLGGRTYNEQFFGPGTRLTVL.

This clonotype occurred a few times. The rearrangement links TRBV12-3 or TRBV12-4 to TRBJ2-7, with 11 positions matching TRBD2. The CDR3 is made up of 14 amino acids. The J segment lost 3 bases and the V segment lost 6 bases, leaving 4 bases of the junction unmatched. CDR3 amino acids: CASRHTSGGYEQYF. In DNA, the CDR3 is TGTGCCAGCAGACACACTAGCGGGGGCTACGAGCAGTACTTC.

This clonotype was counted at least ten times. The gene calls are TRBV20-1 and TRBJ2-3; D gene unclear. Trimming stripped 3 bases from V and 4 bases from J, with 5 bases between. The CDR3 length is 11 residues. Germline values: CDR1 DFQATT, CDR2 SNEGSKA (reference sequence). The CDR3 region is CSARGSDTQYF. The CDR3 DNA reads TGCAGTGCTAGGGGTTCAGATACGCAGTATTTT.

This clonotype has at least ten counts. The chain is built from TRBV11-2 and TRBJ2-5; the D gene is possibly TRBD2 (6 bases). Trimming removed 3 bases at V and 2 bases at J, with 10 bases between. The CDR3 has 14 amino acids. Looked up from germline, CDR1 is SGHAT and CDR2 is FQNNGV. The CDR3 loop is CASSFVAGQETQYF. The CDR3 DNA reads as TGTGCCAGCAGCTTCGTTGCGGGGCAAGAGACCCAGTACTTC.

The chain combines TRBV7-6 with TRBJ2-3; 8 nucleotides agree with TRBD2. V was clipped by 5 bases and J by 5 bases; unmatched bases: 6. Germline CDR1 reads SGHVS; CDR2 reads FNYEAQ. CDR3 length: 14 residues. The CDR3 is CASSDTGLEDTQYF. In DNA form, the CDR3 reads TGTGCCAGCAGCGACACGGGACTAGAAGATACGCAGTATTTT.

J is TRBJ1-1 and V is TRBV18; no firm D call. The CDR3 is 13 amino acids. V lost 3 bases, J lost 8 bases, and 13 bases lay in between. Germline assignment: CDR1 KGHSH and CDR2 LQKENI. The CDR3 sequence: CASSPSQTGEAFF. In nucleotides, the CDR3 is TGTGCCAGCTCACCGAGCCAGACTGGGGAAGCTTTCTTT.